This T cell receptor (beta chain) was recovered during a study of T cells in Graves' hyperthyroidism and ophthalmopathy. This clonotype was counted at least ten times. The germline V and J ends were trimmed by 0 bases and 3 bases, with 9 bases remaining between them. Germline V CDR1 and CDR2: SGHRS, YFSETQ. This CDR3 region has 14 residues. The investigators amplified TCR beta CDR3 regions from RNA transcripts. In the first-round RT-PCR of the TCR CDR3, the HTBI primer set was used. Each CDR3 protein gets one entry after TCRdb re-called the multiplex PCR reads with MiXCR. The table includes about 550,000 distinct CDR3 sequences, around 21% detected once.

The sample taken for sequencing was blood. This chain uses TRBV5-1 with TRBJ1-2; D gene uncertain. The receptor's source is a man younger than 30 with Graves' hyperthyroidism. CDR3 residues: CASSLEAAYYGYTF. As DNA, the CDR3 is TGCGCCAGCAGCTTGGAGGCGGCCTACTATGGCTACACCTTC.